The rows below give T cell receptor beta chains drawn from one sample of a study of cytomegalovirus exposure and HLA in healthy donors. Libraries were prepared by immunoSEQ multiplex PCR; TCRdb keeps only in-frame clonotypes and omits some of them. In the table there are approximately 220,000 clones, less than 85% of which are singletons. The sample was PBMCs. Receptors originate from a man aged 18 to 29 in good health and CMV-seronegative. CDR3s include the opening cysteine and the closing phenylalanine or tryptophan. A D gene is named only where the DNA matches it firmly. Clone size is not always given. Where it is, it says once, few, many or a class for expanded clones.

j_call,d_call,v_call,clone_size,cdr3_nt,cdr3_aa
TRBJ2-1,TRBD2,TRBV5-1,few,TGCGCCAGCAGCCTGGGACTAAACGGGGACTATGAGCAGTTCTTC,CASSLGLNGDYEQFF
TRBJ2-4,TRBD1,TRBV7-9,-,TGTGCCAGCAGCTTAGAATCCGGGACAGGGTGGAACATTCAGTACTTC,CASSLESGTGWNIQYF
TRBJ1-1,-,TRBV27,once,TGTGCCAGCAGTTTCGGGGGAAGTAGCACTGAAGCTTTCTTT,CASSFGGSSTEAFF
TRBJ2-7,TRBD2,TRBV6-5,few,TGTGCCAGCAGTTACTCGGCGGGAGGAAATGTCTACGAGCAGTACTTC,CASSYSAGGNVYEQYF
TRBJ2-7,TRBD2,TRBV6-1,-,TGTGCCAGCCATAGCCTAGTAGCGGGAGTTTACGAGCAGTACTTC,CASHSLVAGVYEQYF
TRBJ1-2,-,TRBV19,-,TGTGCCAGTAGTAACAGGAATGGCTACACCTTC,CASSNRNGYTF
TRBJ2-3,TRBD2,TRBV19,-,TGTGCCAGTAGTATGGGACGGGAGGGTCACACAGATACGCAGTATTTT,CASSMGREGHTDTQYF
TRBJ2-3,TRBD2,TRBV5-4,few,TGTGCCAGCAGCCGGGAGGGCCTCGGCACAGATACGCAGTATTTT,CASSREGLGTDTQYF
TRBJ1-5,-,TRBV27,-,TGTGCCAGCAGTCCTCGACTCAACCAAAACCAGCCCCAGCATTTT,CASSPRLNQNQPQHF
TRBJ1-1,-,TRBV20-1,-,TGCAGTGCTAGCCGACTTGCTGAAGCTTTCTTT,CSASRLAEAFF
TRBJ1-1,-,TRBV7-9,once,TGTGCCAGCAGCCCACAGGGCGCTGAAGCTTTCTTT,CASSPQGAEAFF
TRBJ1-2,TRBD1,TRBV18,-,TGTGCCAGCTCACCAACAGGGACAGGGGATGGCTACACCTTC,CASSPTGTGDGYTF
TRBJ2-7,TRBD1,TRBV6-1,-,TGTGCCAGCTGGGGACAGGGTACCTACGAGCAGTACTTC,CASWGQGTYEQYF
TRBJ2-5,-,TRBV7-6,few,TGTGCCAGCAGCTTAGTCCCCGGGGAGACCCAGTACTTC,CASSLVPGETQYF
TRBJ2-2,-,TRBV5-4,-,TGTGCCAGCAGCTTGGATAGCACCGGGGAGCTGTTTTTT,CASSLDSTGELFF
TRBJ2-7,TRBD2,TRBV5-4,-,TGTGCCAGCAGCTTGGCGCTAGCGGGAGGGCGCGAGCAGTACTTC,CASSLALAGGREQYF
TRBJ2-1,-,TRBV28,few,TGTGCCAGCAGGGGGGCGATGGAGCGGAGAAATCTTAATGAGCAGTTCTTC,CASRGAMERRNLNEQFF
TRBJ1-1,-,TRBV6-6,few,TGTGCCAGCAGCCCAGGAAATATGAACACTGAAGCTTTCTTT,CASSPGNMNTEAFF
TRBJ1-2,-,TRBV6-1,-,TGTGCCAGCAGTGAAGGAGTTGGGGACATAAATTATTATGGCTACACCTTC,CASSEGVGDINYYGYTF
TRBJ1-1,-,TRBV27,-,TGTGCCAGCAGTTTACCAGGGATGAACACTGAAGCTTTCTTT,CASSLPGMNTEAFF
TRBJ2-7,TRBD1,TRBV5-1,-,TGCGCCAGCAGCTCTACTCAGGGGGTATCCTACGAGCAGTACTTC,CASSSTQGVSYEQYF
TRBJ1-1,TRBD1,TRBV5-1,-,TGCGCCAGCAGCTTGGCCCCAGGGGGGATCTCGTTCTTT,CASSLAPGGISFF
TRBJ1-1,-,TRBV19,-,TGTGCCAGTAGTATAGCGGGCAGGGTAGCCGAAGCTTTCTTT,CASSIAGRVAEAFF
TRBJ2-6,-,TRBV2,-,TGTGCCAGCATGGAGGGCCCTGGGGCCAACGTCCTGACTTTC,CASMEGPGANVLTF
TRBJ2-3,-,TRBV9,once,TGTGCCAGCAGCCCATTGGAGATGGGTACGCAGTATTTT,CASSPLEMGTQYF
TRBJ2-1,-,TRBV7-9,-,TGTGCCAGCAGCTTAGGGCAGGGGCGTTACAATGAGCAGTTCTTC,CASSLGQGRYNEQFF
TRBJ2-2,-,TRBV10-3,-,TGTGCCATCAGTGTCCGGGAAGTGACGACCGGGGAGCTGTTTTTT,CAISVREVTTGELFF
TRBJ1-1,TRBD1,TRBV4-1,-,TGCGCCAGCAGCCACCCCGGACAGGGCCCTGAAGCTTTCTTT,CASSHPGQGPEAFF
TRBJ2-3,TRBD2,TRBV9,-,TGTGCCAGCAGCTTAACCACTAGCGGGGTACCTGATACGCAGTATTTT,CASSLTTSGVPDTQYF
TRBJ2-1,-,TRBV9,-,TGTGCCAGCAGCGTAGTGGGGGGATTGTTGGACAATGAGCAGTTCTTC,CASSVVGGLLDNEQFF
TRBJ1-1,-,TRBV6-6,-,TGTGCCAGCAGCCCGGGAGGCACTGAAGCTTTCTTT,CASSPGGTEAFF
TRBJ2-1,-,TRBV29-1,-,TGCAGCGTTGACGGCACTTCTAAACAGGGCAATGAGCAGTTCTTC,CSVDGTSKQGNEQFF
TRBJ1-3,TRBD1,TRBV5-1,-,TGCGCCAGCAGCACCTCTGGACAGGCTGGAAACACCATATATTTT,CASSTSGQAGNTIYF
TRBJ2-5,-,TRBV5-1,-,TGCGCCAGCAGCTTGGCAGGGGCGCGAGAGACCCAGTACTTC,CASSLAGARETQYF
TRBJ1-2,-,TRBV5-8,-,TGTGCCAGCAGCTTGACTCACAGGGAAATCTATGGCTACACCTTC,CASSLTHREIYGYTF
TRBJ2-1,TRBD2,TRBV9,-,TGTGCCAGCAGCGTCCAGGGGACTAGCGGGATGGATGAGCAGTTCTTC,CASSVQGTSGMDEQFF
TRBJ1-5,TRBD1,TRBV6-6,-,TGTGCCAGCGGGGGTGGGACAGGGTTTCAGCCCCAGCATTTT,CASGGGTGFQPQHF